This entry lists 4 T cell receptor beta chains sequenced from one sample in a study of cytomegalovirus exposure and HLA in healthy donors. Use of 60 Vbeta and 13 Jbeta primers characterized the PCR. Assay used: immunoSEQ multiplex PCR; TCRdb lists only in-frame clones, some missing. This table holds 160,000 or so clones, roughly 87% found once. Specimen: PBMCs. Source of these receptors: a woman aged 50 to 65 in good health and CMV-seronegative.

V gene TRBV2 combines with J gene TRBJ1-1; 7 bases align to TRBD1. The germline CDR1 and CDR2 sequences are SNHLY and FYNNEI. Trimming removed 7 bases from V and 3 bases from J; junction bases left unmatched: 8. The CDR3 runs to 14 residues. In DNA, the CDR3 is TGTGCCAGCAACGTACAGGGGTGGGACACTGAAGCTTTCTTT. Its translation is CASNVQGWDTEAFF. The full variable domain, with the rest looked up from reference TRBV2 and TRBJ1-1, is EPEVTQTPSHQVTQMGQEVILRCVPISNHLYFYWYRQILGQKVEFLVSFYNNEISEKSEIFDDQFSVERPDGSNFTLKIRSTKLEDSAMYFCASNVQGWDTEAFFGQGTRLTVV.

V usage is TRBV28 and J usage is TRBJ1-2; D possibly corresponds to TRBD1 (6 bases). The CDR3 covers 16 residues. Germline V CDR1 and CDR2: MDHEN, SYDVKM. V lost 2 bases and J lost 4, with 17 bases in between. The CDR3, as DNA: TGTGCCAGCAGTTTAGCCGAGGTATTCAGGGGCTATGGCTACACCTTC. Encoded protein: CASSLAEVFRGYGYTF.

The rearrangement uses TRBV18 and TRBJ1-6; 9 nucleotides align to TRBD1. The length of the CDR3 is 19 residues. Germline values: CDR1 KGHSH, CDR2 LQKENI. After removal of 3 bases from V and 8 bases from J, the junction contained 17 bases not matched to a gene. The CDR3 DNA reads as TGTGCCAGCTCACCTCGGGACAGGGCGAGAGGCAAGGGAGATTCACCCCTCCACTTT. Translated, it gives CASSPRDRARGKGDSPLHF.

This clone came up a few times. CDR3 sequence reads: CASSLLGQETQYF. CDR3 nucleotides: TGCGCCAGCAGCTTACTAGGCCAAGAGACCCAGTACTTC. V gene TRBV5-1 combines with J gene TRBJ2-5; D is possibly TRBD2 (5 bases). Germline CDR1 reads SGHRS; CDR2 reads YFSETQ. The CDR3 runs to 13 residues. Trimming left V 2 bases short and J 1 base short, with 6 bases between.